This T cell receptor (beta chain) was sequenced in a study of cytomegalovirus exposure and HLA in healthy donors. Looking at the study overall: When 398 donors were genotyped, approximately 81% of them were found to fall in the Caucasian-associated ancestry cluster. Notes on the study in general: Certain sequence variants were highly shared and formed a cluster, and this cluster was likely a sequencing artifact. Among TCR beta chains, those listed as cytomegalovirus-associated numbered around 160. As a later analysis revealed, most CMV-associated TCR beta chains appeared HLA-restricted.

Points on this clone: Its specificity is not known.

PCR was performed using 60 Vbeta and 13 Jbeta primers. The method was immunoSEQ multiplex PCR; TCRdb's version includes in-frame clones alone and lacks a portion of them. The repertoire holds roughly 98,000 clones, with about 81% as singletons. Trimming removed 1 base from V and 4 bases from J; junction bases left unmatched: 9. The germline V gene has CDR1 MRHNA and CDR2 SNTAGT. The CDR3 contains 18 residues. V gene TRBV6-4 combines with J gene TRBJ2-1, with 11 bases fitting TRBD2. Sequenced material: PBMCs. This clonotype was sampled from a man in his forties in good health and CMV-seronegative. The CDR3 bases are TGTGCCAGCAGTGACTACGACGGGACTAGCGGTGAGTACAATGAGCAGTTCTTC. It yields the protein CASSDYDGTSGEYNEQFF.